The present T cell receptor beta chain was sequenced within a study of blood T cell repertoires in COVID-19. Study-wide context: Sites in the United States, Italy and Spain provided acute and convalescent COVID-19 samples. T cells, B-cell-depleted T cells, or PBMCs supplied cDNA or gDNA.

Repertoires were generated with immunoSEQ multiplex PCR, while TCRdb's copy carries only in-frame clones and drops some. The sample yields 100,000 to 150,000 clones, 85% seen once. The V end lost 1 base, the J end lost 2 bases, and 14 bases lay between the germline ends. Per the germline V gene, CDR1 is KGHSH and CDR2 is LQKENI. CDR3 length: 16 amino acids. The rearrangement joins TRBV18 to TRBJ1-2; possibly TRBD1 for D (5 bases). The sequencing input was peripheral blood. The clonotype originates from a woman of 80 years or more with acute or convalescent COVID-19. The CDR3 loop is CASSPQAPQGNYGYTF. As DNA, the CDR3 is TGTGCCAGCTCACCACAGGCCCCCCAGGGAAACTATGGCTACACCTTC.